This T cell receptor (beta chain) was found in a study of monozygotic twins with inflammatory bowel disease. Added by template switching were UMIs that each held a 6-nucleotide sample barcode. TCRdb reprocessed the 5' RACE reads, keeping one entry per CDR3 protein, no DNA. This table lists about 350,000 distinct CDR3 sequences. Overall study findings and caveats: The results supported no single strong signal or clonotype associated with IBD.

No T cells were sorted before total RNA was taken from whole blood. Worth noting for this clonotype: Its antigen is still unknown.

This clonotype originated in a human donor with ulcerative colitis or Crohn's disease, or a healthy co-twin of an affected twin (not recorded which). The sample comprised blood.

Here the CDR3 reads CASSLRGPSYNEQFF. This chain joins TRBV5-5 and TRBJ2-1; without DNA, the TCRdb call of TRBD1 cannot be checked. CDR1 SGHKS and CDR2 YYEKEE come from the germline V gene (reference sequence). The CDR3 length is 15 residues.